This note documents a single T cell receptor (beta chain) sequence. This entry comes from a study of shared clonotypes between healthy human individuals. Naive CD8 populations comprised CD45RO-negative cells positively selected for CCR7, excluding terminally differentiated effector memory CD45RA+ cells. Per the germline V gene, CDR1 is SEHNR and CDR2 is FQNEAQ (reference sequence). The CDR3 consists of 14 residues. V was pared by 10 bases and J by 2 bases, with 16 bases between. Only in-frame clones appear in the TCRdb table, and some are missing; sequencing was by immunoSEQ multiplex PCR. The profile shows 800,000 or so clones, just over 95% of them singletons.

The chain combines TRBV7-9 with TRBJ2-3, with a weak D call TRBD1 (6 bases). The sequenced sample consisted of naive CD8+ T cells sorted from blood. The clonotype comes from a man aged 25-45 years in good health. CDR3: CATQYRTVTDTQYF. The CDR3 coding sequence is TGTGCCACCCAGTACCGGACAGTCACAGATACGCAGTATTTT.